This T cell receptor beta chain was sequenced for a study of blood T cell repertoires in COVID-19. On the study more broadly: PBMCs, B-cell-depleted T cells, or T cells were the source of the cDNA or gDNA that made up the material.

The CDR3 sequence is 15 residues long. Per germline, CDR1 LNHDA and CDR2 SQIVND (reference sequence). Trimming stripped 5 bases from V and 2 bases from J, with 12 bases between. Authors' methods: Estimates of nucleated cell counts were drawn from the amplification of reference gene primers. The data were produced by immunoSEQ multiplex PCR, yet TCRdb's version contains in-frame clones alone and is incomplete. V, J and clone size were drawn from that table, and D and trimming were deduced from the DNA. The sample consists of 90,000 to 120,000 clones, about three quarters of them appearing once. This clonotype was sampled from a man aged 70-80 years with acute or convalescent COVID-19. The specimen was peripheral blood. V usage is TRBV19 and J usage is TRBJ2-2, with a possible D match to TRBD1 (5 bases). This CDR3 reads CASSWGRGNTGELFF. The CDR3 DNA reads as TGTGCCAGTAGTTGGGGAAGGGGAAACACCGGGGAGCTGTTTTTT.